This T cell receptor (beta chain) comes out of a study of regulatory T cells in long-lasting Graves disease. Turning to the study itself: Persistent cases were those of Graves' disease that involved over 5 years of antithyroid drugs with positive TSH receptor antibodies. Study-level findings and limits: Newly diagnosed Graves' patients exceeded persistent ones in TCR diversity.

Assembly of TCR beta libraries relied on iRepertoire HTBI primers together with Arm-PCR of CDR3 regions. Via MiXCR, TCRdb re-called the multiplex PCR reads, giving one row per CDR3 protein. The sample records 300,000 to 400,000 distinct CDR3 sequences, around a fifth being singletons. Regarding time point: persistent/refractory GD, antithyroid drugs over 5 years with positive TRAb. PBMC-extracted RNA yielded the TCR library. In each case, Graves' disease was diagnosed per American Thyroid Association guidelines. This clonotype was found many times. Its target is unknown. Trimming removed 3 bases from V and 0 bases from J, with 8 bases in between. The CDR3 sequence is 15 residues long.

The sample here was peripheral blood mononuclear cells (PBMCs), taken when the disease was refractory, from a patient treated with antithyroid drugs. The clonotype comes from a female donor with Graves disease. V gene TRBV12-3 or TRBV12-4 combines with J gene TRBJ1-4; D possibly corresponds to TRBD1 (5 bases). The CDR3 is CASSFGGATNEKLFF. CDR3 DNA: TGTGCCAGCAGTTTTGGGGGTGCAACTAATGAAAAACTGTTTTTT.